This entry lists 22 T cell receptor beta chains sequenced from one sample in a study of cytomegalovirus exposure and HLA in healthy donors. This PCR relied on a set of 60 Vbeta primers and 13 Jbeta primers. Only in-frame clones appear in the TCRdb table, and some are missing; sequencing was by immunoSEQ multiplex PCR. The sample lists approximately 150,000 clones; roughly three quarters were seen once. The specimen sequenced was PBMCs. The receptors come from a woman between 18 and 29 years old in good health and CMV-seronegative.

This chain connects TRBV2 to TRBJ2-7, with 7 nucleotides matching TRBD2. Germline values: CDR1 SNHLY, CDR2 FYNNEI. V dropped 6 bases and J dropped 2; count of bases not matched to a gene: 19. This CDR3 contains 18 residues. The CDR3: CASSSNAPGLDRTYEQYF. The CDR3 nucleotides are TGTGCCAGCAGCTCAAACGCCCCCGGACTAGACCGAACCTACGAGCAGTACTTC.

The CDR3, as DNA: TGTGCCACCACACTAGCGGGAGGGGAGGAGCAGTACTTC. It yields the protein CATTLAGGEEQYF. The chain combines TRBV2 with TRBJ2-7; 13 bases align to TRBD2. Germline CDR1 SNHLY, CDR2 FYNNEI. This CDR3 region has 13 residues. After removal of 10 bases from V and 7 bases from J, the junction contained 7 bases not matched to a gene.

This rearrangement joins TRBV10-3 to TRBJ2-2; 7 bases align to TRBD2. This CDR3 is 16 amino acids long. Trimming cost V 10 bases and J 1 base; bases outside gene matches: 12. CDR1 ENHRY and CDR2 SYGVKD come from the germline V gene. CDR3 protein: CATGTTTAKNTGELFF. CDR3 nucleotide sequence: TGTGCCACCGGGACTACCACAGCCAAGAACACCGGGGAGCTGTTTTTT.

The V call is TRBV7-9, the J call TRBJ2-7; 9 nucleotides align to TRBD2. CDR3 length equals 15 residues. Unmatched junction bases numbered 8, after V lost 3 bases and J lost 5 bases. In germline, CDR1 is SEHNR, CDR2 FQNEAQ (reference sequence). CDR3 DNA: TGTGCCAGCAGCTTGACGGCGGGAGGGCTGAACGAGCAGTACTTC. It translates to CASSLTAGGLNEQYF. Combining the CDR3 with reference TRBV7-9 and TRBJ2-7 gives the whole variable domain DTGVSQNPRHKITKRGQNVTFRCDPISEHNRLYWYRQTLGQGPEFLTYFQNEAQLEKSRLLSDRFSAERPKGSFSTLEIQRTEQGDSAMYLCASSLTAGGLNEQYFGPGTRLTVT.

The CDR3 nucleotides read TGTGCCTGGAGTTTGACAGCAACTAATGAAAAACTGTTTTTT. Amino acid sequence: CAWSLTATNEKLFF. The rearrangement joins TRBV30 to TRBJ1-4; tentative D call: TRBD1 (5 bases). The V gene lost 2 bases and the J gene lost 0 bases, with 7 bases spanning the gap. This CDR3 comprises 14 residues. The germline gives CDR1 GTSNPN, CDR2 SVGIG (reference sequence).

The chain is built from TRBV6-1 and TRBJ1-5, with D possibly TRBD1 on 6 matching bases. V lost 2 bases and J lost 4, with 12 bases in between. This CDR3 contains 15 residues. Germline CDR1 is MNHNS and CDR2 is SASEGT. The DNA of the CDR3 is TGTGCCAGCAGTGAACAAACAGGGTTGAATCAGCCCCAGCATTTT. Its protein product is CASSEQTGLNQPQHF.

About this clone itself: Within the sample, other DNA sequences also encode this same CDR3. V gene TRBV30 combines with J gene TRBJ2-5, with D maybe TRBD2 (6 bases). V was trimmed by 0 bases and J by 4 bases, leaving 6 bases between them. In germline, CDR1 is GTSNPN, CDR2 SVGIG (reference sequence). The CDR3 extends over 12 amino acids. CDR3 sequence reads: CAWSVRGETQYF. The CDR3 DNA is TGTGCCTGGAGTGTGCGGGGAGAGACCCAGTACTTC. The variable domain in full, with the rest retrieved from reference TRBV30 and TRBJ2-5, is SQTIHQWPATLVQPVGSPLSLECTVEGTSNPNLYWYRQAAGRGLQLLFYSVGIGQISSEVPQNLSASRPQDRQFILSSKKLLLSDSGFYLCAWSVRGETQYFGPGTRLLVL.

The chain links TRBV6-5 to TRBJ1-1; TRBD1 might be the D (6 bases). V lost 5 bases to trimming and J lost 3 bases, with 13 bases between them. CDR1 MNHEY and CDR2 SVGAGI come from the germline V gene. The CDR3 contains 14 residues. The CDR3 nucleotides read TGTGCCAGCAGTGCGAGACAGGCGTACACTGAAGCTTTCTTT. Its protein product is CASSARQAYTEAFF.

The rearrangement links TRBV10-3 to TRBJ1-3, with 7 bases identical to TRBD1. CDR1 is ENHRY and CDR2 is SYGVKD in the germline V gene. The trim removed 5 bases at V and 4 bases at J, leaving 5 bases unmatched. The CDR3 spans 14 residues. The CDR3, as DNA: TGTGCCATCAGTAGACAGGGTGACGGAAACACCATATATTTT. Its protein product is CAISRQGDGNTIYF.

This chain uses TRBV2 with TRBJ1-4, with unresolved D. V lost 3 bases and J 10 bases, leaving 15 bases between the germline ends. This CDR3 is 14 amino acids long. Per the germline V gene, CDR1 is SNHLY and CDR2 is FYNNEI. DNA for the CDR3: TGTGCCAGCAGTGATAGCGTCAGTGGAGTAAAACTGTTTTTT. Its protein is CASSDSVSGVKLFF.

The rearrangement uses TRBV9 and TRBJ2-5, with D perhaps matching TRBD2 (7 bases). This CDR3 has 13 residues. Per germline, CDR1 SGDLS and CDR2 YYNGEE. The CDR3 DNA is TGTGCGAGTAGGGGGAGGGCCGAGGAGACCCAGTACTTC. Translating gives CASRGRAEETQYF.

The CDR3 DNA reads TGTGCCAGCTCGGTTGCGGGAGAAGCCGGGGAGCTGTTTTTT. Translated, it gives CASSVAGEAGELFF. V and J are TRBV9 and TRBJ2-2, with 7 bases fitting TRBD2. CDR1 is SGDLS and CDR2 is YYNGEE in the germline V gene. This CDR3 is built from 14 residues. Trimming removed 7 bases from V and 6 bases from J; junction bases left unmatched: 9.

The V and J genes are TRBV4-1 and TRBJ2-1, with 11 positions matching TRBD2. The V segment lost 4 bases and the J segment 3 bases; nucleotides outside the gene matches: 5. This CDR3 is 16 amino acids long. The germline V gene encodes CDR1 MGHRA and CDR2 YSYEKL. The CDR3 sequence is CASSRVSGRDYNEQFF. The CDR3 coding sequence is TGCGCCAGCAGCCGAGTTAGCGGGAGGGACTACAATGAGCAGTTCTTC.

This clone has a single count. The V and J genes are TRBV30 and TRBJ1-5; D unresolved. The V gene lost 0 bases and the J gene lost 0 bases, with 9 bases spanning the gap. Germline V gene sequence: CDR1 GTSNPN, CDR2 SVGIG (reference sequence). There are 15 residues in the CDR3. The chain's CDR3 is CAWSVPEISNQPQHF. CDR3 nucleotide sequence: TGTGCCTGGAGTGTACCGGAGATTAGCAATCAGCCCCAGCATTTT.

V and J are TRBV6-1 and TRBJ1-5; 7 nucleotides align to TRBD1. J lost 7 bases, V lost 4 bases, and 7 bases had no gene match. The V gene's germline CDR1 is MNHNS and CDR2 SASEGT. CDR3 length: 14 amino acids. The CDR3: CASSAARGKQPQHF. CDR3 bases: TGTGCCAGCAGTGCAGCCAGGGGGAAACAGCCCCAGCATTTT.

This clone was seen a handful of times. The chain has TRBV29-1 and TRBJ1-1; no reliable D call. Trimming shortened V by 6 bases and J by 12 bases, and 20 bases separated the two germline ends. The germline V gene has CDR1 SQVTM and CDR2 ANQGSEA. The CDR3 consists of 12 residues. CDR3 region: CSVDGYEGLPFF. CDR3 in DNA: TGCAGCGTGGACGGGTACGAGGGTTTGCCTTTCTTT. The full variable domain, with the rest looked up from reference TRBV29-1 and TRBJ1-1, is SAVISQKPSRDICQRGTSLTIQCQVDSQVTMMFWYRQQPGQSLTLIATANQGSEATYESGFVIDKFPISRPNLTFSTLTVSNMSPEDSSIYLCSVDGYEGLPFFGQGTRLTVV.

The chain links TRBV7-8 to TRBJ1-1; D is possibly TRBD1 (5 bases). V lost 2 bases and J lost 11, with 24 bases in between. This CDR3 contains 16 residues. Per the germline V gene, CDR1 is SGHVS and CDR2 is FQNEAQ. The DNA of the CDR3 is TGTGCCAGCAGCTTAAGGCGTGTCGGGGCCCAACGGGAGGCTTTCTTT. Protein product: CASSLRRVGAQREAFF.

The chain is built from TRBV6-5 and TRBJ1-2; D perhaps matches TRBD1 (5 bases). The CDR3 extends over 14 amino acids. The germline V and J ends were trimmed by 5 bases and 6 bases, with 16 bases remaining between them. The V gene's germline CDR1 is MNHEY and CDR2 SVGAGI. For the CDR3, the DNA is TGTGCCAGCAGTCAGGGTTGGGGGGAGAATGGCTACACCTTC. Its translation: CASSQGWGENGYTF.

The V call is TRBV4-2, the J call TRBJ2-2; 8 nucleotides agree with TRBD2. The V gene's germline CDR1 is LGHNA and CDR2 YNFKEQ. The CDR3 is 17 residues long. After removal of 0 bases from V and 1 base from J, the junction contained 4 bases not matched to a gene. This CDR3 reads CASSQDSSGRNTGELFF. In nucleotides, the CDR3 is TGTGCCAGCAGCCAAGATTCCAGCGGGAGGAACACCGGGGAGCTGTTTTTT.

The CDR3 bases are TGCGCCAGCAGCTTCGGCGGGAGGGGACCCTACAATGAGCAGTTCTTC. Translated, it gives CASSFGGRGPYNEQFF. The V and J genes are TRBV5-1 and TRBJ2-1, with 9 nucleotides matching TRBD2. V lost 2 bases to trimming and J lost 2 bases; unmatched junction nucleotides: 5. The CDR3 is 16 amino acids. Germline CDR1 and CDR2: SGHRS and YFSETQ.

The rearrangement uses TRBV27 and TRBJ2-1; TRBD1 is a possible D gene (6 bases). This CDR3 is built from 15 residues. V was cut by 5 bases and J by 7 bases, with 18 bases left in between. Per the germline V gene, CDR1 is MNHEY and CDR2 is SMNVEV (reference sequence). The CDR3 reads CASSPLPAQGNEQFF. CDR3 DNA sequence: TGTGCCAGCAGTCCATTACCCGCACAGGGAAATGAGCAGTTCTTC.

The sample holds a few counts of this clone. The genes are TRBV30 and TRBJ1-2; D might be TRBD1 (6 bases). The V end lost 0 bases, the J end lost 8 bases, and 13 bases lay between the germline ends. The CDR3 runs 13 residues. Per the germline V gene, CDR1 is GTSNPN and CDR2 is SVGIG (reference sequence). CDR3 loop: CAWSVRGASGYTF. In DNA form, the CDR3 reads TGTGCCTGGAGTGTACGGGGGGCGTCGGGCTACACCTTC.